This T cell receptor beta chain comes out of a study of a mutant IDH1 vaccine in newly diagnosed glioma. Study summary: Males made up approximately 60% and females about 40% of treated patients, whose mean age was around 40 years. It was radiotherapy, temozolomide, or both that patients received previously, with most receiving both.

As to time point: week 35, safety follow-up. With topical imiquimod, each dose of the vaccine consisted of 300 ug of mutant IDH1 20-mer peptide. The repertoire was sequenced with immunoSEQ multiplex PCR; TCRdb's copy has only in-frame clones and lacks some. The table includes 50,000 to 75,000 clones, roughly 68% detected once. In the case of this clone: Antigen specificity is unknown.

This CDR3 region has 14 residues. V gave up 2 bases and J gave up 2 bases, with 8 bases separating them. Germline-derived CDR1 and CDR2 are SGHDT and YYEEEE. Notes on the study in general: Patients mounted vaccine-induced immune responses in 93.3% of cases. Pseudoprogression appears to have had no connection to changes in top peripheral T cell clonotypes.

The chain recombines TRBV5-6 with TRBJ2-4; possible D gene TRBD1, 6 bases. The source is a man aged 50 or older with glioma. The sample consisted of PBMCs, taken from a glioma patient whose treatment included an IDH1 peptide vaccine. The CDR3 sequence: CASSLGGTKNIQYF. CDR3 coding DNA: TGTGCCAGCAGCTTAGGGGGTACCAAAAACATTCAGTACTTC.